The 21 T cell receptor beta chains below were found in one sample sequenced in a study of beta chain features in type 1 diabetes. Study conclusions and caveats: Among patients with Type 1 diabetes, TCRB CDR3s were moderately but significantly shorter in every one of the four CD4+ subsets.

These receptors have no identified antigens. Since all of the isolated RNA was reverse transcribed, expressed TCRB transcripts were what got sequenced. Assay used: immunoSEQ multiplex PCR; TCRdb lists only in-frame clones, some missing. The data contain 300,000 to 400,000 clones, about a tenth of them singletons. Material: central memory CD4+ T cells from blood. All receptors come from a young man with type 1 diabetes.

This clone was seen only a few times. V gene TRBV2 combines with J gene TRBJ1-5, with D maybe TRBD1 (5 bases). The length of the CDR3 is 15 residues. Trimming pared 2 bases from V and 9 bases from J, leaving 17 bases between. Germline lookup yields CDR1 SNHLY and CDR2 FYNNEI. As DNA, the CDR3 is TGTGCCAGCAGTGAAATAGTCCAGGGAGGATCGCCCCAGCATTTT. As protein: CASSEIVQGGSPQHF.

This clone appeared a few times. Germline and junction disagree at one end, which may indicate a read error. CDR3 sequence (DNA): TGTGCCTGGAGTGAGACTGACGCTTTCTTT. This encodes CAWSETDAFF. The chain links TRBV30 to TRBJ1-1; no firm D call. CDR3 length: 10 residues. The germline V gene encodes CDR1 GTSNPN and CDR2 SVGIG (reference sequence).

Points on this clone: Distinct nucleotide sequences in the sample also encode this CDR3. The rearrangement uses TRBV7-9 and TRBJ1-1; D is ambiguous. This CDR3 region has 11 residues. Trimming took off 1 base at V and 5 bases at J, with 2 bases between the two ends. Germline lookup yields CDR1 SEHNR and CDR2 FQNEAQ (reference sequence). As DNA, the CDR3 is TGTGCCAGCAGCTTAGGGACTGAAGCTTTCTTT. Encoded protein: CASSLGTEAFF.

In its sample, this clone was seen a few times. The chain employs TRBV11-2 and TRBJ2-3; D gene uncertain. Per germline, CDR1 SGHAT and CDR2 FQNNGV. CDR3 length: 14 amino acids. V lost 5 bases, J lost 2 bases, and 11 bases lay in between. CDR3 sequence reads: CASSRAQLTDTQYF. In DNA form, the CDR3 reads TGTGCCAGCAGCCGGGCACAGCTCACAGATACGCAGTATTTT.

CDR3 protein: CASSQESSYNSPLHF. In nucleotides, the CDR3 is TGTGCCAGCAGTCAGGAGAGCTCCTATAATTCACCCCTCCACTTT. This chain joins TRBV2 and TRBJ1-6, with D unresolved. The germline V gene encodes CDR1 SNHLY and CDR2 FYNNEI. The germline V and J ends were trimmed by 5 bases and 0 bases, with 8 bases remaining between them. The CDR3 runs to 15 residues.

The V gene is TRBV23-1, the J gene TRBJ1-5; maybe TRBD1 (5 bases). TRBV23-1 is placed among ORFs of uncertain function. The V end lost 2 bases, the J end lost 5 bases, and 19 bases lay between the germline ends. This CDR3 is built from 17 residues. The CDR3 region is CASSQPHQRGFDQPQHF. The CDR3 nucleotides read TGCGCCAGCAGTCAACCCCACCAGAGGGGTTTCGATCAGCCCCAGCATTTT.

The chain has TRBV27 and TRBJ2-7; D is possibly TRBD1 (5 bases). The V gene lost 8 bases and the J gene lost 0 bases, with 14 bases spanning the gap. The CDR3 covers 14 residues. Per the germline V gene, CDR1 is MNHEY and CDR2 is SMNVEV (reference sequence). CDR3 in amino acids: CASGPSGYSYEQYF. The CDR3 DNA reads TGTGCCAGCGGACCATCAGGGTACTCCTACGAGCAGTACTTC.

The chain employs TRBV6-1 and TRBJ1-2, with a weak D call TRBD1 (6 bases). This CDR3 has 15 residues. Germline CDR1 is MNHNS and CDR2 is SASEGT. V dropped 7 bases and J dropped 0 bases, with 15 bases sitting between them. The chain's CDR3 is CASTHKGTTNYGYTF. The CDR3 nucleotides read TGTGCCAGCACTCATAAGGGGACAACTAACTATGGCTACACCTTC.

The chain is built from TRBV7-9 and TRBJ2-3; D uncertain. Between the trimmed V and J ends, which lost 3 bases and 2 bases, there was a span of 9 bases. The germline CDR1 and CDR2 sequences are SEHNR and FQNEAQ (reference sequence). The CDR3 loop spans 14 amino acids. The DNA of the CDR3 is TGTGCCAGCAGCTTTGGGCAGAACACAGATACGCAGTATTTT. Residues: CASSFGQNTDTQYF. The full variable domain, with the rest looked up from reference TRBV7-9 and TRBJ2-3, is DTGVSQNPRHKITKRGQNVTFRCDPISEHNRLYWYRQTLGQGPEFLTYFQNEAQLEKSRLLSDRFSAERPKGSFSTLEIQRTEQGDSAMYLCASSFGQNTDTQYFGPGTRLTVL.

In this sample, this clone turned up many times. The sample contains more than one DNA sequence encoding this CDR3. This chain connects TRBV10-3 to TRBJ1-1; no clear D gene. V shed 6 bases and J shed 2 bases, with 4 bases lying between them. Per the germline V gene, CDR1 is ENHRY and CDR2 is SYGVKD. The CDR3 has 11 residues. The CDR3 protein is CAIRENTEAFF. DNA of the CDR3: TGTGCCATCAGGGAAAACACTGAAGCTTTCTTT.

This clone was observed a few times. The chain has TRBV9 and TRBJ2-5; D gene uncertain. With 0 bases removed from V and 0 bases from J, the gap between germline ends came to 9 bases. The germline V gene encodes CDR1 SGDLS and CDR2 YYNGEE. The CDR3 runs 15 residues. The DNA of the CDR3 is TGTGCCAGCAGCGTAGGCGACGGAGACCAAGAGACCCAGTACTTC. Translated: CASSVGDGDQETQYF. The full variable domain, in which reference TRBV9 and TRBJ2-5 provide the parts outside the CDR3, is DSGVTQTPKHLITATGQRVTLRCSPRSGDLSVYWYQQSLDQGLQFLIQYYNGEERAKGNILERFSAQQFPDLHSELNLSSLELGDSALYFCASSVGDGDQETQYFGPGTRLLVL.

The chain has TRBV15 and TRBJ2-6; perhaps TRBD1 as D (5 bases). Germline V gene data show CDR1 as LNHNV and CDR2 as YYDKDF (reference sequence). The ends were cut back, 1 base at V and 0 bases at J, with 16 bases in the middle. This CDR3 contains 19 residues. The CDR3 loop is CATSRVFGRAPSGANVLTF. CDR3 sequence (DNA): TGTGCCACCAGCAGAGTGTTCGGCAGGGCCCCCTCTGGGGCCAACGTCCTGACTTTC.

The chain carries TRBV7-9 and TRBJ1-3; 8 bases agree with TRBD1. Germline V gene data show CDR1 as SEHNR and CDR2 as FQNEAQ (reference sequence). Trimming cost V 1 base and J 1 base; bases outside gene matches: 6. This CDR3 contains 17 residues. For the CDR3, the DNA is TGTGCCAGCAGCTTAGGGACAGGGAAGGCATCTGGAAACACCATATATTTT. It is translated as CASSLGTGKASGNTIYF.

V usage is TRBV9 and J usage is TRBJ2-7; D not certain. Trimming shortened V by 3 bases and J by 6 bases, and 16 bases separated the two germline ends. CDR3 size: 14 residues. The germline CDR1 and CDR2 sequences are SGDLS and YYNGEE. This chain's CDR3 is CASSGDRWGGEQYF. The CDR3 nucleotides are TGTGCCAGCAGCGGGGATCGGTGGGGTGGCGAGCAGTACTTC.

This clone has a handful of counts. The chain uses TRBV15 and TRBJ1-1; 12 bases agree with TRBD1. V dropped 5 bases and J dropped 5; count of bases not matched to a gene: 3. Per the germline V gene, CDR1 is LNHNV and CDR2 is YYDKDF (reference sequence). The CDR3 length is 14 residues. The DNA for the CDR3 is TGTGCCACCAGCCGGGGACAGGGGGCAACTGAAGCTTTCTTT. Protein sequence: CATSRGQGATEAFF.

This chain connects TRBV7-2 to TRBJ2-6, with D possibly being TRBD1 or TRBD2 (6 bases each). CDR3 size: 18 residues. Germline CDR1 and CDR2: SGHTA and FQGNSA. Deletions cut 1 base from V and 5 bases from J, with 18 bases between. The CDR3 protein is CASSLGQGPAGWANVLTF. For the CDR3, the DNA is TGTGCCAGCAGCTTAGGGCAGGGGCCTGCGGGGTGGGCCAACGTCCTGACTTTC.

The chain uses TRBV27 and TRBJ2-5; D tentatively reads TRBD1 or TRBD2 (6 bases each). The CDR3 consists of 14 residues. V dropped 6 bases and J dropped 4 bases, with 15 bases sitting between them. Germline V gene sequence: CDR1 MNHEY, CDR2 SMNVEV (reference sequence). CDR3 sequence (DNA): TGTGCCAGCAGACCCCCAGGGGAGGTAGAGACCCAGTACTTC. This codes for CASRPPGEVETQYF.

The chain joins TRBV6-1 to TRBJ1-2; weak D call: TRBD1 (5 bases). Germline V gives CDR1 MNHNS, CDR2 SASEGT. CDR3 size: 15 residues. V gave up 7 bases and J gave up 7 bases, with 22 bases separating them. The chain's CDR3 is CASTMVGGGDSGYTF. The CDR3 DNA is TGTGCCAGCACCATGGTCGGGGGGGGAGATTCTGGCTACACCTTC.

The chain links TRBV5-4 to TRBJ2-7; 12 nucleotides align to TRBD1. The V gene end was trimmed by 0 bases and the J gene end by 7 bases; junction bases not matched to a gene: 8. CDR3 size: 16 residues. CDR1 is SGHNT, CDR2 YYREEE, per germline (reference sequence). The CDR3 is CASSLASGQGAVEQYF. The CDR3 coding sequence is TGTGCCAGCAGCTTGGCGTCGGGACAGGGGGCAGTTGAGCAGTACTTC. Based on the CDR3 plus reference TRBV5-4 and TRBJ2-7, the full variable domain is ETGVTQSPTHLIKTRGQQVTLRCSSQSGHNTVSWYQQALGQGPQFIFQYYREEENGRGNFPPRFSGLQFPNYSSELNVNALELDDSALYLCASSLASGQGAVEQYFGPGTRLTVT.

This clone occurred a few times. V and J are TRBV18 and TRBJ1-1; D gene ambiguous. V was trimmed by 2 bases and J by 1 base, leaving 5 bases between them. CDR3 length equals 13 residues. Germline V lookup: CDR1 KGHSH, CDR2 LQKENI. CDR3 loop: CASSPGPNTEAFF. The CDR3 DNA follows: TGTGCCAGCTCACCAGGACCGAACACTGAAGCTTTCTTT. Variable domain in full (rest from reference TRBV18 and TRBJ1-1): NAGVMQNPRHLVRRRGQEARLRCSPMKGHSHVYWYRQLPEEGLKFMVYLQKENIIDESGMPKERFSAEFPKEGPSILRIQQVVRGDSAAYFCASSPGPNTEAFFGQGTRLTVV.

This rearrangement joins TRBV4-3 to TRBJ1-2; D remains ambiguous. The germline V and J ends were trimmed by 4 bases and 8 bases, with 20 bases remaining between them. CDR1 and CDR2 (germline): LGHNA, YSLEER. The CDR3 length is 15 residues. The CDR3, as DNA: TGCGCCAGCAGCCCCACCCGGCGGGCGACGGAAGGCTACACCTTC. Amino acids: CASSPTRRATEGYTF.